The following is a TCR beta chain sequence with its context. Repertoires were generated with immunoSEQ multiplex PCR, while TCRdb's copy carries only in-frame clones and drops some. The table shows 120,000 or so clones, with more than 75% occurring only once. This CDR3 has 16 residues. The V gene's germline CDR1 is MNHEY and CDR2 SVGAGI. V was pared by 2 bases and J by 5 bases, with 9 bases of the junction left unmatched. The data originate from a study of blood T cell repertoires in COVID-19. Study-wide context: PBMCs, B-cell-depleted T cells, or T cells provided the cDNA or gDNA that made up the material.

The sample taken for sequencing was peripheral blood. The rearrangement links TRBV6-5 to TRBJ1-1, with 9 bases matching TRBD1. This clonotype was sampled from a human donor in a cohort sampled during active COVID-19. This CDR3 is CASSYQVGTGWTEAFF. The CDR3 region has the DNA TGTGCCAGCAGTTACCAGGTTGGGACAGGGTGGACTGAAGCTTTCTTT.